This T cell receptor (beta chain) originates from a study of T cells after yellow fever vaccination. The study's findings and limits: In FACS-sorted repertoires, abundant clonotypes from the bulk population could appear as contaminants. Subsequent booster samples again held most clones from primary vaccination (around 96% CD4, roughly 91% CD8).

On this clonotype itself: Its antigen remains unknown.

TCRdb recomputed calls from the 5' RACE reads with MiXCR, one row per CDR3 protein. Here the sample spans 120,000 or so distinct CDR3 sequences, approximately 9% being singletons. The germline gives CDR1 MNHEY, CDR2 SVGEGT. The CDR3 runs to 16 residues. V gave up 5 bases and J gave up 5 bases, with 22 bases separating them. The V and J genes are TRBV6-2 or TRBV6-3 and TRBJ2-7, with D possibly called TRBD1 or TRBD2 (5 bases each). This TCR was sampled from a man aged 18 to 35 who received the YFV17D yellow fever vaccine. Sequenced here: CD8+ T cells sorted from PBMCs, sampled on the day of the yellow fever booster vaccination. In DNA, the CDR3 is TGTGCCAGCAGTAACCGGGACGGCCCTTCCACTGACGAGCAGTACTTC. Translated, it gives CASSNRDGPSTDEQYF.